This TCR beta chain was sequenced during a study of T cell changes during pregnancy in multiple sclerosis (dated by TCRdb to the late 2010s). Turning to the overall study: Changes in the T cell repertoire over the course of pregnancy were examined in this study in women with multiple sclerosis.

About this clone itself: Its target antigen remains unknown. One base away there is no much larger clone; base qualities are not given.

V lost 5 bases and J lost 7 bases, and the count of bases not matched to a germline gene is 13. The germline V gene supplies CDR1 SGHTA and CDR2 FQGNSA. The CDR3 runs 17 residues from the cysteine to the phenylalanine. Of the read, only the CDR3 DNA is kept; its 51 bases are in frame from base 1. Libraries came from the immunoSEQ multiplex PCR assay. In TCRdb, the immuneACCESS table is reduced to in-frame sequences with V and J assigned. These tables do not hold every clone; where another copy was compared, an unresolved V gene accounts for under half, and the others remain unexplained. This sample has 25,000 to 30,000 clones in its table, and approximately 88% of those were observed once. The top ten constitute 0.45% to 0.7% of the sample.

The chain is made from TRBV7-2 and TRBJ2-2; a stretch of 10 junction bases matches TRBD2. This receptor was taken from a female donor in good health, enrolled as a control in a pregnancy study. Specimen: CD4+ T cells from peripheral blood mononuclear cells, collected in the first trimester of pregnancy. The DNA sequence is given as TGTGCCAGCAGCGTCAGCGCTAGCGGGAGATATGGCGGGGAGCTGTTTTTT. Its protein product is CASSVSASGRYGGELFF.